The 7 T cell receptor beta chains given below trace back to one sample, sequenced in a study of shared clonotypes between healthy human individuals. CD45RO-negative CD8 cells positively selected for CCR7 made up the naive population, which excluded terminally differentiated effector memory CD45RA+ cells. Using immunoSEQ multiplex PCR, the repertoire was profiled, and TCRdb retains in-frame clones only, with some absent. The repertoire holds over 750,000 clones, with roughly 96% as singletons. Sequences were obtained from naive CD8+ T cells sorted from blood. These receptors came from a man aged 25 to 40 in good health.

In this sample, this clone turned up once. The rearrangement links TRBV27 to TRBJ2-1; 7 bases are a match to TRBD2. The V and J ends lost 3 bases and 4 bases, in that order; junction bases with no gene match: 12. CDR1 and CDR2 from the germline V gene are MNHEY and SMNVEV (reference sequence). The CDR3 is 17 residues long. As DNA, the CDR3 is TGTGCCAGCAGTTTCTTGGGAGGGCTGGGGAGTTACAATGAGCAGTTCTTC. This translates into CASSFLGGLGSYNEQFF.

The chain is built from TRBV10-3 and TRBJ2-6; D is uncertain. The CDR3 has 15 residues. Germline lookup yields CDR1 ENHRY and CDR2 SYGVKD. V was trimmed by 5 bases and J by 0 bases, leaving 8 bases between them. The CDR3 DNA is TGTGCCATCAGTCCTAGTCTCTCTGGGGCCAACGTCCTGACTTTC. Translation: CAISPSLSGANVLTF.

This chain joins TRBV7-9 and TRBJ1-2, with a weak D call TRBD1 (6 bases). Per germline, CDR1 SEHNR and CDR2 FQNEAQ (reference sequence). The CDR3 spans 16 residues. V was clipped by 6 bases and J by 0 bases, with 17 bases between them. CDR3 sequence reads: CASSLSWDTSNYGYTF. The CDR3, as DNA: TGTGCCAGCAGTTTGTCCTGGGACACCTCTAACTATGGCTACACCTTC.

V gene TRBV7-9 combines with J gene TRBJ2-1; D assignment may be TRBD1 or TRBD2 (5 bases each). V lost 1 base to trimming and J lost 8 bases, with 15 bases between them. This CDR3 is 15 amino acids long. Germline V lookup: CDR1 SEHNR, CDR2 FQNEAQ (reference sequence). The CDR3 is CASSLEPGTPDEQFF. The CDR3 nucleotides are TGTGCCAGCAGCTTAGAGCCAGGGACCCCCGATGAGCAGTTCTTC. The full variable domain, completed using reference TRBV7-9 and TRBJ2-1, is DTGVSQNPRHKITKRGQNVTFRCDPISEHNRLYWYRQTLGQGPEFLTYFQNEAQLEKSRLLSDRFSAERPKGSFSTLEIQRTEQGDSAMYLCASSLEPGTPDEQFFGPGTRLTVL.

V is TRBV7-8 and J is TRBJ1-2; D remains ambiguous. Deletions cut 4 bases from V and 0 bases from J, with 15 bases between. CDR1 and CDR2 from the germline V gene are SGHVS and FQNEAQ. CDR3 length: 16 amino acids. The CDR3 DNA reads TGTGCCAGCAGCTCCACCCGGACGGAAACTAACTATGGCTACACCTTC. As protein: CASSSTRTETNYGYTF.

The CDR3 region is CASSLGVLSGNTIYF. The CDR3 DNA reads as TGTGCCAGCAGCCTCGGGGTACTCTCTGGAAACACCATATATTTT. This sequence joins TRBV5-5 and TRBJ1-3; D is unclear. V dropped 4 bases and J dropped 0 bases, with 11 bases sitting between them. The germline CDR1 and CDR2 sequences are SGHKS and YYEKEE (reference sequence). This CDR3 spans 15 amino acids.

This clone was seen a single time. This chain uses TRBV4-1 with TRBJ2-7, with a weak D call TRBD1 (7 bases). V was cut by 6 bases and J by 2 bases, with 14 bases left in between. The CDR3 is made up of 14 amino acids. The germline V gene encodes CDR1 MGHRA and CDR2 YSYEKL. CDR3: CASSHDREAYEQYF. CDR3 in DNA: TGCGCCAGCAGTCACGACAGGGAGGCCTACGAGCAGTACTTC.